These 23 T cell receptor beta chains came from one sample sequenced in a study of blood T cell repertoires in COVID-19. Clones were sequenced by immunoSEQ multiplex PCR, and TCRdb holds only the in-frame ones, with some missing. The table includes about 440,000 clones, nearly 90% detected once. The specimen was PBMCs or T cells enriched from blood (not recorded which). Receptors were obtained from a woman aged 18 to 35 with acute COVID-19.

This chain connects TRBV19 to TRBJ1-2; 7 bases line up with TRBD1. J was trimmed by 3 bases and V by 7 bases; bases with no gene match: 5. Germline V gene sequence: CDR1 LNHDA, CDR2 SQIVND (reference sequence). The CDR3 runs to 13 residues. CDR3 nucleotides: TGTGCCAGTAAAAACAGGGGAGACTATGGCTACACCTTC. Its protein product is CASKNRGDYGYTF.

This clone was counted only a few times. The chain joins TRBV7-9 to TRBJ2-5; tentatively, D is TRBD1 (6 bases). Germline CDR1 and CDR2: SEHNR and FQNEAQ (reference sequence). With 1 base removed from V and 5 bases from J, the gap between germline ends came to 20 bases. The CDR3 is made up of 17 amino acids. DNA for the CDR3: TGTGCCAGCAGCTTAGGTCTCGACAGGAGGCGTGGGGAGACCCAGTACTTC. It translates to CASSLGLDRRRGETQYF. Together with reference TRBV7-9 and TRBJ2-5, the CDR3 gives the full variable domain: DTGVSQNPRHKITKRGQNVTFRCDPISEHNRLYWYRQTLGQGPEFLTYFQNEAQLEKSRLLSDRFSAERPKGSFSTLEIQRTEQGDSAMYLCASSLGLDRRRGETQYFGPGTRLLVL.

The V gene is TRBV5-1, the J gene TRBJ1-2; TRBD1 matches at 8 bases. In germline, CDR1 is SGHRS, CDR2 YFSETQ. The CDR3 runs to 12 residues. With V trimmed by 2 bases and J by 7 bases, 1 base remained unmatched. CDR3 in amino acids: CASSLQGVGYTF. The CDR3 region has the DNA TGCGCCAGCAGCTTACAGGGGGTTGGCTACACCTTC.

The chain recombines TRBV3-1 (or the pseudogene TRBV3-2) with TRBJ2-7; tentatively, D is TRBD2 (7 bases). Trimming took off 3 bases at V and 5 bases at J, with 14 bases between the two ends. CDR1 and CDR2 (germline): LGHDT, YNNKEL (reference sequence). The CDR3 contains 14 residues. The CDR3 region is CASSQGGTFNEQYF. The CDR3 DNA follows: TGTGCCAGCAGCCAGGGGGGGACATTTAACGAGCAGTACTTC.

V usage is TRBV4-3 and J usage is TRBJ2-7, with TRBD2 identical over 7 bases. The CDR3 has 14 residues. CDR1 is LGHNA, CDR2 YSLEER, per germline. Losses at the gene ends were 0 bases for V and 8 bases for J; bases not matched to a gene: 7. The CDR3 nucleotides are TGCGCCAGCAGCCAAGATGTGGGAGCGGGAAAGCAGTACTTC. Protein: CASSQDVGAGKQYF.

The chain combines TRBV3-1 (or the pseudogene TRBV3-2) with TRBJ1-1; 9 bases fit TRBD1. CDR1 LGHDT and CDR2 YNNKEL come from the germline V gene (reference sequence). The CDR3 has 13 amino acids. The ends lost 5 bases at V and 8 bases at J; junction bases unmatched: 6. The CDR3 is CASSGQGWLEAFF. CDR3 DNA sequence: TGTGCCAGCAGCGGACAGGGGTGGCTGGAAGCTTTCTTT.

The CDR3 DNA sequence: TGTGCCAGTGAAGACAGGGGAAATCAGCCCCAGCATTTT. It codes for CASEDRGNQPQHF. The chain couples TRBV19 to TRBJ1-5; the match to TRBD1 covers 8 bases. The V gene's germline CDR1 is LNHDA and CDR2 SQIVND (reference sequence). The CDR3 length is 13 residues. The V segment lost 8 bases and the J segment 4 bases; nucleotides outside the gene matches: 4.

V usage is TRBV6-5 and J usage is TRBJ2-7; tentative D call: TRBD2 (5 bases). V gave up 7 bases and J gave up 6 bases, with 16 bases separating them. The germline CDR1 and CDR2 sequences are MNHEY and SVGAGI. This CDR3 spans 13 amino acids. DNA for the CDR3: TGTGCCAGCACCAAAACCGGGGTAACCGAGCAGTACTTC. Protein product: CASTKTGVTEQYF.

The rearrangement joins TRBV5-1 to TRBJ2-7; D not resolved. Looked up from germline, CDR1 is SGHRS and CDR2 is YFSETQ. The CDR3 extends over 14 amino acids. V shed 5 bases and J shed 0 bases, with 12 bases lying between them. The CDR3 DNA reads TGCGCCAGCAGTATCAGGTCCCTCTCCTACGAGCAGTACTTC. Its protein is CASSIRSLSYEQYF.

For the CDR3, the DNA is TGTGCCTGGAGTCCCCCTCTAGCGGGGGTCACAGATACGCAGTATTTT. Its protein is CAWSPPLAGVTDTQYF. V is TRBV30 and J is TRBJ2-3; 10 bases match TRBD2. The CDR3 sequence is 16 residues long. Germline V CDR1 and CDR2: GTSNPN, SVGIG (reference sequence). J gave up 2 bases and V 2 bases, and 7 bases lay outside the gene matches.

The gene calls are TRBV6-5 and TRBJ2-7, with 8 bases matching TRBD1. Losses at the gene ends were 0 bases for V and 1 base for J; bases not matched to a gene: 5. The germline gives CDR1 MNHEY, CDR2 SVGAGI. The CDR3 extends over 16 amino acids. In DNA form, the CDR3 reads TGTGCCAGCAGTTACTCGTTTTACAGGGGGTCCTACGAGCAGTACTTC. Amino acid sequence: CASSYSFYRGSYEQYF.

V usage is TRBV18 and J usage is TRBJ1-5, with 7 bases aligning to TRBD1. J gave up 0 bases and V 8 bases, and 10 bases lay outside the gene matches. CDR1 KGHSH and CDR2 LQKENI come from the germline V gene. The CDR3 runs 16 residues. CDR3: CASGQAPFYSNQPQHF. The DNA of the CDR3 is TGTGCCAGCGGACAGGCTCCCTTTTATAGCAATCAGCCCCAGCATTTT.

This chain uses TRBV24-1 with TRBJ2-1; D is uncertain. V was clipped by 1 base and J by 6 bases, with 3 bases between them. The CDR3 sequence is 12 residues long. CDR1 KGHDR and CDR2 SFDVKD come from the germline V gene. The CDR3 nucleotides read TGTGCCACCAGTGATTTTCGCAATGAGCAGTTCTTC. Translating gives CATSDFRNEQFF.

This clone was seen only a few times. The chain recombines TRBV7-9 with TRBJ2-7; 10 nucleotides agree with TRBD1. The CDR3 covers 16 residues. CDR1 is SEHNR, CDR2 FQNEAQ, per germline (reference sequence). V shed 4 bases and J 3 bases; nucleotides not matched to a gene: 9. For the CDR3, the DNA is TGTGCCAGCAGCTCAGGACAGGGGGGTACCATCTACGAGCAGTACTTC. This sequence encodes CASSSGQGGTIYEQYF. The full variable domain, rest sourced from reference TRBV7-9 and TRBJ2-7, is DTGVSQNPRHKITKRGQNVTFRCDPISEHNRLYWYRQTLGQGPEFLTYFQNEAQLEKSRLLSDRFSAERPKGSFSTLEIQRTEQGDSAMYLCASSSGQGGTIYEQYFGPGTRLTVT.

The chain carries TRBV3-1 (or the pseudogene TRBV3-2) and TRBJ2-5; no reliable D call. The V end was cut by 3 bases, the J end by 5 bases, with 10 bases between. In germline, CDR1 is LGHDT, CDR2 YNNKEL (reference sequence). The CDR3 contains 13 residues. CDR3 protein: CASSHRSWETQYF. The CDR3 nucleotides are TGTGCCAGCAGCCACCGTAGCTGGGAGACCCAGTACTTC.

The CDR3 DNA is TGTGCCAGCAGCTTATTCCCTCACTCAGATACGCAGTATTTT. It is translated as CASSLFPHSDTQYF. The chain employs TRBV7-2 and TRBJ2-3; D gene unclear. The CDR3 contains 14 residues. CDR1 and CDR2 from the germline V gene are SGHTA and FQGNSA. The V end was cut by 2 bases, the J end by 4 bases, with 10 bases between.

The chain has TRBV20-1 and TRBJ1-2; D ambiguous. Germline CDR1 reads DFQATT; CDR2 reads SNEGSKA (reference sequence). The CDR3 loop spans 8 amino acids. Here the CDR3 DNA reads TGCAGCCTTGATGGCTACACCTTC. This translates into CSLDGYTF.

CDR3 protein: CASSLELAGDTQYF. The DNA of the CDR3 is TGTGCCAGCAGCTTAGAACTAGCGGGAGATACGCAGTATTTT. The V and J genes are TRBV7-2 and TRBJ2-3; 9 bases are a match to TRBD2. The CDR3 contains 14 residues. Germline V lookup: CDR1 SGHTA, CDR2 FQGNSA. Trimming cost V 1 base and J 5 bases; bases outside gene matches: 1.

This clone came up once. The chain combines TRBV6-5 with TRBJ1-6; 8 bases align to TRBD1. Looked up from germline, CDR1 is MNHEY and CDR2 is SVGAGI. The V gene end was trimmed by 8 bases and the J gene end by 5 bases; junction bases not matched to a gene: 8. The CDR3 contains 15 residues. The CDR3 protein is CASRNYRGDNSPLHF. The CDR3 DNA sequence: TGTGCCAGCCGAAACTACAGGGGGGATAATTCACCCCTCCACTTT.

The chain carries TRBV19 and TRBJ2-7, with TRBD1 matching over 10 bases. Germline CDR1 and CDR2: LNHDA and SQIVND (reference sequence). The V segment lost 0 bases and the J segment 7 bases; nucleotides outside the gene matches: 6. The CDR3 contains 15 residues. The CDR3 spells CASSIDRQGAGEQYF. The CDR3 DNA is TGTGCCAGTAGTATAGATCGACAGGGGGCTGGTGAGCAGTACTTC. The whole variable domain, filled in from reference TRBV19 and TRBJ2-7, reads DGGITQSPKYLFRKEGQNVTLSCEQNLNHDAMYWYRQDPGQGLRLIYYSQIVNDFQKGDIAEGYSVSREKKESFPLTVTSAQKNPTAFYLCASSIDRQGAGEQYFGPGTRLTVT.

The CDR3 nucleotides read TGTGCCAGCAGCTCAAGGACTAGCGGGATCAAAGAGACCCAGTACTTC. Amino acid sequence: CASSSRTSGIKETQYF. The gene calls are TRBV13 and TRBJ2-5; 12 positions match TRBD2. The length of the CDR3 is 16 residues. CDR1 and CDR2 (germline): PRHDT, FYEKMQ (reference sequence). Trimming at V came to 4 bases and at J to 3 bases, leaving 6 bases not matched to a gene.

This chain connects TRBV11-2 to TRBJ2-2; D gene ambiguous. Germline CDR1 reads SGHAT; CDR2 reads FQNNGV. V lost 2 bases and J lost 6, with 10 bases in between. CDR3 length: 14 amino acids. CDR3 DNA sequence: TGTGCCAGCAGCTTACCCACACGATCCGGGGAGCTGTTTTTT. This encodes CASSLPTRSGELFF.

This chain uses TRBV10-3 with TRBJ2-1, with TRBD2 identical over 14 bases. J lost 9 bases, V lost 1 base, and 14 bases had no gene match. The CDR3 has 19 residues. Germline V gene sequence: CDR1 ENHRY, CDR2 SYGVKD. The CDR3 loop reads CAISELFVPGLAGVIEQFF. The CDR3 DNA sequence: TGTGCCATCAGTGAGTTGTTTGTCCCGGGACTAGCGGGAGTAATTGAGCAGTTCTTC.